This TCR beta chain was identified during a study of cytomegalovirus exposure and HLA in healthy donors. Overall study context: Earlier sequencing of some 180 million T cells yielded roughly 120 million unique TCR beta sequences.

It was with 60 Vbeta and 13 Jbeta primers that the PCR ran. Generated by immunoSEQ multiplex PCR, the TCRdb table keeps only in-frame clones and is missing some. The table shows under 95,000 clones, with around 82% occurring only once. Per the germline V gene, CDR1 is SGHTA and CDR2 is FQGTGA. Trimming took 2 bases from V and 2 from J; bases not matched to a gene: 2. There are 15 residues in the CDR3. This chain joins TRBV7-3 and TRBJ2-1; 8 bases are a match to TRBD2. Sample: PBMCs. The clonotype was recovered from a male donor in good health and CMV-seronegative. CDR3 in DNA: TGTGCCAGCAGCTTAGAGCGGGGGACCTACAATGAGCAGTTCTTC. Protein: CASSLERGTYNEQFF.